This passage covers 14 T cell receptor beta chains from one sample sequenced in a study of brain T cells in children with intractable seizures. As to time point: blood from clinic visit 5 months post-surgery; TSC patient then seizure free. Clones were read by immunoSEQ multiplex PCR, and TCRdb kept only the in-frame ones, dropping some. The data contain 340,000 or so clones, about 93% of them singletons. This material consisted of peripheral blood, taken roughly 5 months after surgery. The receptors stem from a boy under three years old with tuberous sclerosis and intractable seizures.

The J gene is TRBJ2-2, the V gene TRBV2, with 8 positions matching TRBD1. V gave up 5 bases and J gave up 7 bases; unmatched junction bases: 6. Germline loops: CDR1 SNHLY, CDR2 FYNNEI. The CDR3 length is 14 residues. The CDR3 protein is CASSRTGTVGELFF. In DNA form, the CDR3 reads TGTGCCAGCAGTCGGACAGGGACGGTCGGGGAGCTGTTTTTT.

For the CDR3, the DNA is TGTGCCAGCAAACCGGGGGCGGGGGAGCAGTACTTC. This gives the protein CASKPGAGEQYF. The chain joins TRBV7-9 to TRBJ2-7, with D perhaps TRBD1 or TRBD2 (6 bases each). V dropped 7 bases and J dropped 7 bases, with 14 bases sitting between them. Germline V gene lookup returns CDR1 SEHNR and CDR2 FQNEAQ (reference sequence). This CDR3 comprises 12 residues.

This clone was detected only a few times. This chain joins TRBV6-5 and TRBJ1-1; D call uncertain. Germline V lookup: CDR1 MNHEY, CDR2 SVGAGI. Trimming stripped 1 base from V and 0 bases from J, with 9 bases between. There are 15 residues in the CDR3. CDR3 bases: TGTGCCAGCAGTTACTACTCCGGGGTGAACACTGAAGCTTTCTTT. It yields the protein CASSYYSGVNTEAFF.

This sequence joins TRBV5-4 and TRBJ2-1; a possible D gene is TRBD1 (7 bases). The CDR3 runs 16 residues. CDR1 and CDR2 from the germline V gene are SGHNT and YYREEE (reference sequence). Trimming removed 3 bases from V and 3 bases from J, with 16 bases in between. The CDR3 DNA reads TGTGCCAGCAGCTCCACCAGGGGGGACAACTACAATGAGCAGTTCTTC. This encodes CASSSTRGDNYNEQFF.

CDR3 coding DNA: TGCGCCAGCAGCCAAGTAGCTTCTCAGGGGCCCTATGGCTACACCTTC. It is translated as CASSQVASQGPYGYTF. The chain uses TRBV4-1 and TRBJ1-2; TRBD1 might be the D (6 bases). The CDR3 runs 16 residues. Looked up from germline, CDR1 is MGHRA and CDR2 is YSYEKL. Trimming took 1 base from V and 4 from J, leaving 16 bases between them.

The chain employs TRBV7-9 and TRBJ2-3; D might be TRBD2 (6 bases). The V and J ends lost 2 bases and 2 bases respectively, with 14 bases between them. The CDR3 has 16 residues. CDR1 SEHNR and CDR2 FQNEAQ come from the germline V gene (reference sequence). Here the CDR3 reads CASSLSGGPPTDTQYF. The CDR3 nucleotides read TGTGCCAGCAGCTTATCCGGGGGTCCCCCCACAGATACGCAGTATTTT.

The chain employs TRBV2 and TRBJ2-2; 9 bases are a match to TRBD2. The CDR3 length is 14 residues. V shed 11 bases, J shed 0 bases, and the junction held 4 bases outside the gene matches. Germline lookup yields CDR1 SNHLY and CDR2 FYNNEI. CDR3 coding DNA: TGTGCCCGCGGGGGGGGAGCGAACACCGGGGAGCTGTTTTTT. It specifies CARGGGANTGELFF.

J is TRBJ2-5 and V is TRBV7-2; no clear D. The V end was cut by 1 base, the J end by 2 bases, with 5 bases between. This CDR3 is 13 amino acids long. Germline CDR1 and CDR2: SGHTA and FQGNSA. DNA of the CDR3: TGTGCCAGCAGCTTAGATCCTCAAGAGACCCAGTACTTC. Amino acids: CASSLDPQETQYF.

The chain links TRBV6-5 to TRBJ1-1, with no clear D. CDR3 length equals 14 residues. Germline V gene sequence: CDR1 MNHEY, CDR2 SVGAGI. V was cut by 8 bases and J by 3 bases, with 16 bases left in between. As DNA, the CDR3 is TGTGCCAGCCTTTTGGAGGGCGATGACACTGAAGCTTTCTTT. This encodes CASLLEGDDTEAFF.

The count of this clone is one. CDR3 DNA sequence: TGTGCTAGTGCCCTGACAAGTAATTCACCCCTCCACTTT. Translation: CASALTSNSPLHF. The chain has TRBV12-5 and TRBJ1-6, with D uncertain. The V end was cut by 7 bases, the J end by 6 bases, with 10 bases between. There are 13 residues in the CDR3. Per the germline V gene, CDR1 is LGHNT and CDR2 is FRNRAP.

The chain is built from TRBV24-1 and TRBJ2-1; either TRBD1 or TRBD2 may supply D (5 bases each). Germline CDR1 reads KGHDR; CDR2 reads SFDVKD. V dropped 12 bases and J dropped 5 bases, with 13 bases sitting between them. The CDR3 extends over 12 amino acids. The CDR3 loop reads CASQGRNNEQFF. Written as DNA, the CDR3 is TGTGCCTCCCAGGGACGAAACAATGAGCAGTTCTTC.

The chain recombines TRBV4-1 with TRBJ2-1; no definite D call. CDR3 length: 14 residues. The germline V gene has CDR1 MGHRA and CDR2 YSYEKL. Deletions cut 1 base from V and 7 bases from J, with 11 bases between. The CDR3: CASSQAFEPNEQFF. The CDR3, as DNA: TGCGCCAGCAGCCAAGCGTTTGAGCCAAATGAGCAGTTCTTC.

The chain uses TRBV5-1 and TRBJ1-1; D is unclear. The CDR3 is made up of 13 amino acids. CDR1 SGHRS and CDR2 YFSETQ come from the germline V gene. Trimming stripped 5 bases from V and 6 bases from J, with 14 bases between. CDR3 sequence reads: CASSNGINPEAFF. As DNA, the CDR3 is TGCGCCAGCAGTAACGGGATTAACCCTGAAGCTTTCTTT. Drawing the rest from reference TRBV5-1 and TRBJ1-1, the complete variable domain is KAGVTQTPRYLIKTRGQQVTLSCSPISGHRSVSWYQQTPGQGLQFLFEYFSETQRNKGNFPGRFSGRQFSNSRSEMNVSTLELGDSALYLCASSNGINPEAFFGQGTRLTVV.

This chain links TRBV4-2 with TRBJ2-1; no firm D call. V was cut by 4 bases and J by 6 bases, with 10 bases left in between. From germline, CDR1 is LGHNA and CDR2 YNFKEQ. This CDR3 is built from 13 residues. CDR3: CASSPVNGNEQFF. The CDR3 DNA reads TGTGCCAGCAGCCCGGTTAACGGCAATGAGCAGTTCTTC.